This T cell receptor (beta chain) was captured by sequencing in a study of blood T cell repertoires in COVID-19. As for the study in general: Italy, Spain and the United States were the sources of the convalescent and acute COVID-19 samples. In each case, the material was cDNA or gDNA derived from T cells, B-cell-depleted T cells, or PBMCs.

Germline V CDR1 and CDR2: SGHTA, FQGNSA. Trimming took off 4 bases at V and 5 bases at J, with 8 bases between the two ends. The CDR3 is 12 amino acids. Original processing methods: Reference gene primer amplification gave nucleated cell count estimates. TCRdb's table, derived via immunoSEQ multiplex PCR, lists solely in-frame clones and lacks some. For V, J and clone size, that table is used; D and trimming come from the DNA. This sample has about 160,000 clones, with around 85% found just once. This receptor was obtained from a man aged 60 to 75 who had recovered from COVID-19. The source material was peripheral blood. This rearrangement joins TRBV7-2 to TRBJ2-5; D unresolved. CDR3 residues: CASSSPMETQYF. CDR3 coding DNA: TGTGCCAGCAGCTCCCCTATGGAGACCCAGTACTTC.